This TCR beta chain is from a study of shared clonotypes between healthy human individuals. V gave up 3 bases and J gave up 2 bases, with 11 bases separating them. CDR3 length: 14 amino acids. CDR1 is SGHTA and CDR2 is FQGNSA in the germline V gene. Measured with immunoSEQ multiplex PCR; TCRdb has only the in-frame clones, and not every one. In the table there are some 2,500,000 clones, approximately 93% of which are singletons. The source is a man aged 18 to 35 in good health. Some clones in this sample may be carry-over from other donors' samples. The sequenced sample consisted of naive CD4+ T cells from PBMCs. Subset indicated: CD45RA+ positively selected. This rearrangement joins TRBV7-2 to TRBJ2-7; D call uncertain. This chain's CDR3 is CASSLGRNTYEQYF. The CDR3 DNA sequence: TGTGCCAGCAGCTTGGGCAGGAATACCTACGAGCAGTACTTC.